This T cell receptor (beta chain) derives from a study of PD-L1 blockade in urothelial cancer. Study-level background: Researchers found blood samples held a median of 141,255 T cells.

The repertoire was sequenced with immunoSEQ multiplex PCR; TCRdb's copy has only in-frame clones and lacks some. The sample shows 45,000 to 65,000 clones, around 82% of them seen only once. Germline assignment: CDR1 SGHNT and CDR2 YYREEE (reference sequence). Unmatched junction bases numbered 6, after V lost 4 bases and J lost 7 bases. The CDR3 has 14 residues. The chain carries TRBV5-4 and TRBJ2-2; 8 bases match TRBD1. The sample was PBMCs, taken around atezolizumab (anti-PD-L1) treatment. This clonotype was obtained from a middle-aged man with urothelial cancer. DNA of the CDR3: TGTGCCAGCAGCCAGGACAGGGAGTTCGGGGAGCTGTTTTTT. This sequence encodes CASSQDREFGELFF.